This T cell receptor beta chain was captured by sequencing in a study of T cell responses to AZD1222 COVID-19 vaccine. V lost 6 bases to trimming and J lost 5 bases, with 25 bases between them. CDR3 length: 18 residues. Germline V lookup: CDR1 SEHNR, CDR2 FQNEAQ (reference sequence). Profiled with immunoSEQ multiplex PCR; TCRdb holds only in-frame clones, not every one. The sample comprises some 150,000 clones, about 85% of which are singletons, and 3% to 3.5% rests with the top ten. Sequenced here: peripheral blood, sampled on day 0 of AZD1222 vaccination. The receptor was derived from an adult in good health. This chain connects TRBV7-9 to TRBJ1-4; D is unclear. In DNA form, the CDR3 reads TGTGCCAGCAGACCTCTACCGGGTCCCCAAAGGAACAATGAAAAACTGTTTTTT. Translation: CASRPLPGPQRNNEKLFF.